These 10 T cell receptor beta chains share one sample of origin, sequenced in a study of Graves' ophthalmopathy and Graves' hyperthyroidism. From RNA, the CDR3 regions of TCR beta chains were amplified and sequenced. The first round was an RT-PCR with HTBI primers, and the second round was a multiplex PCR. TCRdb analysed the multiplex PCR reads with MiXCR anew, one entry per CDR3 protein. The sample has almost 750,000 distinct CDR3 sequences, around 40% seen once; the top ten hold 44%. Sequenced: peripheral blood. The origin of the receptors is an adult man with Graves' ophthalmopathy.

DNA for the CDR3: TGTGCCAGCAGCTTATTGTGGCATGGACCCACCGGGGAGCTGTTTTTT. The encoded protein is CASSLLWHGPTGELFF. V is TRBV7-9 and J is TRBJ2-2; no definite D call. The germline V and J ends were trimmed by 2 bases and 4 bases, with 14 bases remaining between them. Germline CDR1 SEHNR, CDR2 FQNEAQ (reference sequence). CDR3 length: 16 amino acids.

About this clonotype: This may stem from a read error, because a much larger clone lies one nucleotide away. A read error is likely, as this CDR3 ends without the conserved phenylalanine or tryptophan. The chain couples TRBV7-2 to TRBJ1-6, with a weak D call TRBD1 (5 bases). Per germline, CDR1 SGHTA and CDR2 FQGNSA. V was clipped by 9 bases and J by 8 bases, with 14 bases between them. The CDR3 loop spans 13 amino acids. The CDR3 DNA sequence: TGTGCCAGTAGAACCGCGGGGGATTCACCCCTCCACCTT. It is translated as CASRTAGDSPLHL.

The chain employs TRBV10-3 and TRBJ1-6; D possibly corresponds to TRBD1 (5 bases). CDR1 and CDR2 (germline): ENHRY, SYGVKD. Trimming removed 0 bases from V and 6 bases from J, with 9 bases in between. The CDR3 sequence is 15 residues long. CDR3 DNA: TGTGCCATCAGTGAGTCTCAGGGCCGTAATTCACCCCTCCACTTT. This sequence encodes CAISESQGRNSPLHF.

The chain links TRBV19 to TRBJ2-5; 9 bases align to TRBD1. The V gene end was trimmed by 7 bases and the J gene end by 1 base; junction bases not matched to a gene: 13. The CDR3 length is 17 residues. From germline, CDR1 is LNHDA and CDR2 SQIVND (reference sequence). This CDR3 reads CASTESRGQGSQETQYF. The CDR3 DNA reads as TGTGCCAGTACAGAATCTAGGGGACAGGGAAGCCAAGAGACCCAGTACTTC.

This clonotype was seen repeatedly, ten times or more. J is TRBJ1-1 and V is TRBV7-8; tentative D call: TRBD1 (6 bases). V lost 0 bases and J 3 bases, leaving 11 bases between the germline ends. The CDR3 runs to 15 residues. In germline, CDR1 is SGHVS, CDR2 FQNEAQ. CDR3 bases: TGTGCCAGCAGCTTAGCCTTACAGGGACACACTGAAGCTTTCTTT. Protein sequence: CASSLALQGHTEAFF. Using reference TRBV7-8 and TRBJ1-1 for the parts outside the CDR3, the full variable domain is GAGVSQSPRYKVAKRGQDVALRCDPISGHVSLFWYQQALGQGPEFLTYFQNEAQLDKSGLPSDRFFAERPEGSVSTLKIQRTQQEDSAVYLCASSLALQGHTEAFFGQGTRLTVV.

V and J are TRBV10-2 and TRBJ2-6; D remains unclear. Per germline, CDR1 WSHSY and CDR2 SAAADI. This CDR3 is 15 amino acids long. Deletions cut 0 bases from V and 3 bases from J, with 6 bases between. CDR3 DNA: TGCGCCAGCAGTGAGTCGACTGGTGGGGCCAACGTCCTGACTTTC. Amino acids: CASSESTGGANVLTF.

This clonotype has at least ten counts. The chain is built from TRBV2 and TRBJ2-5; 12 bases are a match to TRBD2. After removal of 6 bases from V and 5 bases from J, the junction contained 10 bases not matched to a gene. The germline V gene has CDR1 SNHLY and CDR2 FYNNEI. The CDR3 length is 16 residues. The CDR3 bases are TGTGCCAGCAGCCCACTAGCGGGGGGCCTAGGGGAGACCCAGTACTTC. It specifies CASSPLAGGLGETQYF.

This clonotype has only a few counts. The chain carries TRBV11-3 and TRBJ2-5; 15 nucleotides agree with TRBD2. Trimming at V came to 3 bases and at J to 5 bases, leaving 7 bases not matched to a gene. From germline, CDR1 is SGHNT and CDR2 YENEEA. The CDR3 contains 17 residues. CDR3 residues: CASSFGLAGGPGETQYF. The DNA for the CDR3 is TGTGCCAGCAGCTTTGGACTAGCGGGGGGGCCAGGGGAGACCCAGTACTTC.

In DNA form, the CDR3 reads TGCAGTGCTATCCCAACGGGGCGGGGGGCCTACGAGCAGTACTTC. Amino acid sequence: CSAIPTGRGAYEQYF. The V call is TRBV20-1, the J call TRBJ2-7; TRBD2 agrees at 8 bases. J was trimmed by 2 bases and V by 4 bases; bases with no gene match: 10. Germline CDR1 DFQATT, CDR2 SNEGSKA (reference sequence). The CDR3 totals 15 residues.

Comment on this clonotype: A read error may produce the germline difference seen at one junction end. V usage is TRBV25-1 and J usage is TRBJ2-2; possibly TRBD1 for D (6 bases). This CDR3 has 16 amino acids. Germline CDR1 MGHDK, CDR2 SYGVNS. The CDR3 region has the DNA TGTGCCACCAGTATGACAGGAAATACGAACACCGGGGAGCTGTTTTTT. Translated: CATSMTGNTNTGELFF. The variable domain in full, completed from reference TRBV25-1 and TRBJ2-2, reads EADIYQTPRYLVIGTGKKITLECSQTMGHDKMYWYQQDPGMELHLIHYSYGVNSTEKGDLSSESTVSRIRTEHFPLTLESARPSHTSQYLCATSMTGNTNTGELFFGEGSRLTVL.